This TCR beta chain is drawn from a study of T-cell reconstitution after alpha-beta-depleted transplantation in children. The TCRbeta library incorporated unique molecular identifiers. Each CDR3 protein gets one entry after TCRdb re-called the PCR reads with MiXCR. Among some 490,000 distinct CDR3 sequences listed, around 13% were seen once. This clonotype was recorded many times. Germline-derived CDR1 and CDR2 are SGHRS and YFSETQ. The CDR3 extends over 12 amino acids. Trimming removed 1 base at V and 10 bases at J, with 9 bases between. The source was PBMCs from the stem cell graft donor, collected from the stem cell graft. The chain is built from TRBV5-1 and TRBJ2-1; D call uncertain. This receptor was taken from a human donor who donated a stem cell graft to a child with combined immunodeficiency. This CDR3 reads CASSLQAQEQFF. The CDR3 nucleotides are TGCGCCAGCAGCTTGCAGGCCCAGGAGCAGTTCTTC.